These 3 T cell receptor beta chains originate from one sample sequenced in a study of blood T cell repertoires in COVID-19. Sequenced by immunoSEQ multiplex PCR; TCRdb stores in-frame clones only, minus some. In the table there are approximately 160,000 clones, approximately 80% of which are singletons. The sequencing input was PBMCs or T cells enriched from blood (not recorded which). These receptor sequences come from a man aged 40-55 years who had recovered from COVID-19.

The chain links TRBV18 to TRBJ1-1; possible D gene TRBD1, 5 bases. Germline loops: CDR1 KGHSH, CDR2 LQKENI. This CDR3 region has 16 residues. Trimming cost V 3 bases and J 5 bases, with 19 bases left between them. The CDR3 here is CASSPGAGLGRTEAFF. The CDR3 nucleotides are TGTGCCAGCTCACCTGGGGCGGGGCTTGGGAGGACTGAAGCTTTCTTT.

J is TRBJ2-1 and V is TRBV7-3; D perhaps matches TRBD2 (5 bases). CDR3 size: 12 residues. Per the germline V gene, CDR1 is SGHTA and CDR2 is FQGTGA. Trimming took 4 bases from V and 5 from J, leaving 6 bases between them. Here the CDR3 DNA reads TGTGCCAGCAGCTCGAGGGACAATGAGCAGTTCTTC. Protein: CASSSRDNEQFF.

The chain carries TRBV19 and TRBJ1-5; perhaps TRBD1 as D (5 bases). V was clipped by 9 bases and J by 6 bases, with 15 bases between them. CDR3 length: 13 amino acids. CDR1 LNHDA and CDR2 SQIVND come from the germline V gene (reference sequence). Here the CDR3 reads CASKPPGGQPQHF. DNA for the CDR3: TGTGCCAGCAAACCCCCCGGGGGTCAGCCCCAGCATTTT.